What follows are 30 T cell receptor beta chains derived from one specimen sequenced in a study of ipilimumab plus nivolumab after autologous stem cell transplantation. Some clones are missing from TCRdb's copy, which holds only in-frame ones; the method was immunoSEQ multiplex PCR. Of tens of thousands of clones in the sample, 83% were seen once. This sample comprised PBMCs, obtained in a trial of ipilimumab plus nivolumab as post-transplant consolidation. The receptors derive from a male donor with diffuse large B-cell lymphoma.

The chain joins TRBV7-2 to TRBJ2-7; no firm D call. V lost 5 bases to trimming and J lost 3 bases, with 5 bases between them. The CDR3 sequence is 11 residues long. CDR1 and CDR2 from the germline V gene are SGHTA and FQGNSA. In DNA form, the CDR3 reads TGTGCCAGCAGCGGGTACTACGAGCAGTACTTC. Translated: CASSGYYEQYF.

The chain combines TRBV7-2 with TRBJ2-5; D remains unclear. There are 14 residues in the CDR3. Germline loops: CDR1 SGHTA, CDR2 FQGNSA. V was shortened by 3 bases and J by 0 bases, with 8 bases between the two germline ends. CDR3 nucleotide sequence: TGTGCCAGCAGCTTTCCCGACTACCAAGAGACCCAGTACTTC. Protein: CASSFPDYQETQYF.

In the case of this clone: Because the CDR3 is missing its conserved closing phenylalanine or tryptophan, this is likely a read error. Because the CDR3's place on the DNA is in doubt, the DNA is left out and the CDR3 is given as listed by TCRdb. The chain joins TRBV30 to TRBJ1-1; the table names TRBD1, a call not compared with the DNA. Germline V gene sequence: CDR1 GTSNPN, CDR2 SVGIG (reference sequence). The CDR3 numbers 12 amino acids, ends counted. The chain's CDR3 is CAWSVPNNPGTI.

The chain recombines TRBV4-3 with TRBJ1-5; TRBD1 might be the D (6 bases). Between the trimmed V and J ends, which lost 0 bases and 4 bases, there was a span of 19 bases. Germline CDR1 reads LGHNA; CDR2 reads YSLEER. This CDR3 has 18 residues. CDR3 protein: CASSQDWGGGWGNQPQHF. In DNA, the CDR3 is TGCGCCAGCAGCCAAGATTGGGGGGGCGGATGGGGTAATCAGCCCCAGCATTTT.

This clone occurred a few times. The rearrangement uses TRBV4-1 and TRBJ2-3; 9 nucleotides match TRBD2. The CDR3 has 16 amino acids. CDR1 and CDR2 (germline): MGHRA, YSYEKL. Germline trimming cut 4 bases from V and 3 bases from J; bases unmatched to any gene: 8. Here the CDR3 DNA reads TGCGCCAGCAGCCGGAGCGGGGGGTTTAGTACAGATACGCAGTATTTT. Protein sequence: CASSRSGGFSTDTQYF.

This chain links TRBV7-2 with TRBJ2-2, with TRBD1 as a possible D gene (6 bases). Germline CDR1 reads SGHTA; CDR2 reads FQGNSA. The V gene lost 2 bases and the J gene lost 4 bases, with 11 bases spanning the gap. This CDR3 is 15 amino acids long. The CDR3 here is CASSLPQGGTGELFF. In nucleotides, the CDR3 is TGTGCCAGCAGCTTACCACAGGGTGGCACCGGGGAGCTGTTTTTT.

V is TRBV19 and J is TRBJ1-6; the match to TRBD1 covers 9 bases. The CDR3 is 15 residues long. After removal of 8 bases from V and 7 bases from J, the junction contained 9 bases not matched to a gene. Germline CDR1 and CDR2: LNHDA and SQIVND (reference sequence). CDR3 loop: CASSGGTGRNSPLHF. The CDR3 DNA sequence: TGTGCCAGTTCCGGCGGGACAGGGAGAAATTCACCCCTCCACTTT.

This sequence joins TRBV7-9 and TRBJ2-5, with 10 bases matching TRBD1. Judging by the DNA end, TRBJ2-7 fits better; the J call may be wrong. CDR1 is SEHNR, CDR2 FQNEAQ, per germline (reference sequence). CDR3 size: 14 residues. The CDR3 coding sequence is TGTGCCAGCAGCCCCCGGGACAGGGGTCACGAGCAGTACTTC. Translating gives CASSPRDRGHEQYF.

This clone appeared once. This chain uses TRBV7-2 with TRBJ2-6; D gene unclear. The CDR3 contains 14 residues. The V and J ends lost 11 bases and 0 bases respectively, with 11 bases between them. Germline CDR1 SGHTA, CDR2 FQGNSA. CDR3 sequence: CASTTPSGANVLTF. In DNA, the CDR3 is TGTGCCTCAACGACGCCCTCTGGGGCCAACGTCCTGACTTTC.

This chain connects TRBV4-2 to TRBJ2-4, with 8 bases fitting TRBD2. CDR1 LGHNA and CDR2 YNFKEQ come from the germline V gene. The junction had 6 bases not matched to a gene; V was cut back by 0 bases and J by 8 bases. The CDR3 loop spans 15 amino acids. Here the CDR3 reads CASSQEGTRIDIQYF. The CDR3 nucleotides read TGTGCCAGCAGCCAAGAAGGGACTAGAATCGACATTCAGTACTTC.

Here the CDR3 DNA reads TGTGCCAGCAGGAAAGGGGGGGCGGATAATTCACCCCTCCACTTT. It codes for CASRKGGADNSPLHF. V and J are TRBV7-2 and TRBJ1-6; a possible D gene is TRBD1 (6 bases). CDR1 SGHTA and CDR2 FQGNSA come from the germline V gene. There are 15 residues in the CDR3. Trimming took off 6 bases at V and 5 bases at J, with 14 bases between the two ends.

The CDR3 sequence is CASTRTGSGTDTQYF. The CDR3 nucleotides read TGCGCCAGCACCCGGACAGGGTCCGGCACAGATACGCAGTATTTT. This chain uses TRBV5-1 with TRBJ2-3; the match to TRBD1 covers 8 bases. Germline values: CDR1 SGHRS, CDR2 YFSETQ. V dropped 6 bases and J dropped 1; count of bases not matched to a gene: 7. The length of the CDR3 is 15 residues.

The chain recombines TRBV6-5 with TRBJ2-2, with no clear D. From germline, CDR1 is MNHEY and CDR2 SVGAGI. The CDR3 consists of 14 residues. V shed 0 bases and J shed 6 bases, with 8 bases lying between them. The CDR3 nucleotides are TGTGCCAGCAGTTACTCAGGAATCCCCGGGGAGCTGTTTTTT. Amino acids: CASSYSGIPGELFF.

This clone was picked up a small number of times. The chain is built from TRBV7-8 and TRBJ2-3; TRBD1 aligns across 7 bases. V trimming: 5 bases; J trimming: 3 bases; junction bases outside the gene matches: 5. CDR3 length: 14 amino acids. Germline V lookup: CDR1 SGHVS, CDR2 FQNEAQ. CDR3 sequence reads: CASSPGGSTDTQYF. The CDR3 DNA is TGTGCCAGCAGCCCAGGGGGATCAACAGATACGCAGTATTTT.

DNA of the CDR3: TGTGCCAGCAGAAATCCCGGCGGGGTCTACAATGAGCAGTTCTTC. Its protein product is CASRNPGGVYNEQFF. This chain joins TRBV7-6 and TRBJ2-1; possibly TRBD2 for D (6 bases). Trimming pared 6 bases from V and 3 bases from J, leaving 15 bases between. Germline V gene sequence: CDR1 SGHVS, CDR2 FNYEAQ. The CDR3 spans 15 residues.

The chain joins TRBV29-1 to TRBJ2-1, with D hard to call. In germline, CDR1 is SQVTM, CDR2 ANQGSEA. The CDR3 contains 10 residues. V was clipped by 6 bases and J by 10 bases, with 10 bases between them. This chain's CDR3 is CSVGSREQFF. Written as DNA, the CDR3 is TGCAGCGTAGGTTCAAGAGAGCAGTTCTTC.

This chain joins TRBV5-4 and TRBJ2-1; 11 positions agree with TRBD2. The J segment lost 10 bases and the V segment lost 4 bases, leaving 13 bases of the junction unmatched. CDR1 and CDR2 (germline): SGHNT, YYREEE (reference sequence). The CDR3 consists of 16 residues. The CDR3 region is CASSGPHSGGAWEQFF. The CDR3 DNA follows: TGTGCCAGCAGCGGACCGCATAGCGGGGGGGCTTGGGAGCAGTTCTTC.

The chain employs TRBV7-9 and TRBJ1-4; D ambiguous. Germline CDR1 and CDR2: SEHNR and FQNEAQ (reference sequence). The V gene lost 5 bases and the J gene lost 17 bases, with 21 bases spanning the gap. There are 13 residues in the CDR3. CDR3 loop: CASSLSGSAIGFF. The DNA of the CDR3 is TGTGCCAGCAGCCTGAGCGGGTCCGCTATAGGCTTTTTT.

The rearrangement joins TRBV9 to TRBJ2-5; tentative D call: TRBD1 (5 bases). The J call may be in error: the DNA end matches TRBJ2-7 better. The length of the CDR3 is 14 residues. Germline V gives CDR1 SGDLS, CDR2 YYNGEE. For the CDR3, the DNA is TGTGCCAGCAGCCCGAATGTAGGGGCCTACGAGCAGTACTTC. This gives the protein CASSPNVGAYEQYF.

This chain connects TRBV23-1 to TRBJ2-1; 7 positions agree with TRBD1. TRBV23-1 is annotated as an ORF whose role is uncertain. The CDR3 contains 15 residues. V shed 2 bases, J shed 6 bases, and the junction held 7 bases outside the gene matches. In nucleotides, the CDR3 is TGCGCCAGCAGTCAAATCGAGGGGGCCGGCAATGAGCAGTTCTTC. Its translation is CASSQIEGAGNEQFF.

This clone turned up a few times. This chain links TRBV6-5 with TRBJ2-3; D gene unclear. Germline CDR1 reads MNHEY; CDR2 reads SVGAGI. Trimming removed 10 bases from V and 4 bases from J, with 18 bases in between. The CDR3 totals 14 residues. Here the CDR3 reads CATTASPPADTQYF. The CDR3 DNA reads as TGTGCCACCACAGCCTCTCCTCCCGCAGATACGCAGTATTTT.

The chain is built from TRBV4-1 and TRBJ1-2; possible D gene TRBD1, 5 bases. The CDR3 runs to 14 residues. CDR1 is MGHRA and CDR2 is YSYEKL in the germline V gene. Trimming stripped 3 bases from V and 4 bases from J, with 12 bases between. The CDR3 spells CASSQQTDAYGYTF. The CDR3 DNA follows: TGCGCCAGCAGCCAGCAGACAGACGCCTATGGCTACACCTTC.

The chain is built from TRBV19 and TRBJ2-6, with 8 bases fitting TRBD1. The CDR3 runs 17 residues. The germline CDR1 and CDR2 sequences are LNHDA and SQIVND (reference sequence). With 4 bases clipped from V and 2 bases from J, the junction kept 7 bases outside the gene matches. The CDR3 reads CASSRGQVWTGANVLTF. The CDR3 DNA follows: TGTGCCAGTAGTAGGGGACAGGTCTGGACTGGGGCCAACGTCCTGACTTTC. The full variable domain, with the rest looked up from reference TRBV19 and TRBJ2-6, is DGGITQSPKYLFRKEGQNVTLSCEQNLNHDAMYWYRQDPGQGLRLIYYSQIVNDFQKGDIAEGYSVSREKKESFPLTVTSAQKNPTAFYLCASSRGQVWTGANVLTFGAGSRLTVL.

This chain uses TRBV11-2 with TRBJ1-4; D uncertain. Germline CDR1 and CDR2: SGHAT and FQNNGV. Trimming took 5 bases from V and 3 from J, leaving 13 bases between them. This CDR3 spans 15 amino acids. The CDR3 nucleotides are TGTGCCAGCAGCCGCGGGGTTCGGCCTAATGAAAAACTGTTTTTT. Translation: CASSRGVRPNEKLFF. Combining the CDR3 with reference TRBV11-2 and TRBJ1-4 gives the whole variable domain EAGVAQSPRYKIIEKRQSVAFWCNPISGHATLYWYQQILGQGPKLLIQFQNNGVVDDSQLPKDRFSAERLKGVDSTLKIQPAKLEDSAVYLCASSRGVRPNEKLFFGSGTQLSVL.

This rearrangement joins TRBV6-4 to TRBJ2-6, with 8 bases matching TRBD1. Germline V gives CDR1 MRHNA, CDR2 SNTAGT. This CDR3 contains 18 residues. The V gene end was trimmed by 3 bases and the J gene end by 0 bases; junction bases not matched to a gene: 7. CDR3 bases: TGTGCCAGCAGTGAGCAGGGGGCCCCTTCCTCTGGGGCCAACGTCCTGACTTTC. Its protein is CASSEQGAPSSGANVLTF.

The chain is built from TRBV29-1 and TRBJ1-1, with D possibly being TRBD1 (6 bases). The CDR3 runs to 14 residues. The V and J ends lost 1 base and 4 bases respectively, with 13 bases between them. The germline CDR1 and CDR2 sequences are SQVTM and ANQGSEA. The CDR3 is CSVEATGMGTEAFF. DNA of the CDR3: TGCAGCGTTGAAGCCACAGGGATGGGCACTGAAGCTTTCTTT.

The chain is built from TRBV30 and TRBJ1-6; D is unclear. Germline assignment: CDR1 GTSNPN and CDR2 SVGIG (reference sequence). This CDR3 contains 14 residues. V lost 0 bases and J lost 10, with 13 bases in between. The CDR3 nucleotides read TGTGCCTGGAGTGTAGGTTCGGATGCCTCACCCCTCCACTTT. This translates into CAWSVGSDASPLHF. Together with reference TRBV30 and TRBJ1-6, the CDR3 gives the full variable domain: SQTIHQWPATLVQPVGSPLSLECTVEGTSNPNLYWYRQAAGRGLQLLFYSVGIGQISSEVPQNLSASRPQDRQFILSSKKLLLSDSGFYLCAWSVGSDASPLHFGNGTRLTVT.

The CDR3 region has the DNA TGTGCCTGGACCCCGTTCAGTAGCGGGGGAACAGATACGCAGTATTTT. Protein product: CAWTPFSSGGTDTQYF. The chain is built from TRBV30 and TRBJ2-3; 9 bases are a match to TRBD2. Trimming took 4 bases from V and 3 from J; bases not matched to a gene: 11. Per germline, CDR1 GTSNPN and CDR2 SVGIG (reference sequence). The CDR3 is 16 amino acids. Combining the CDR3 with reference TRBV30 and TRBJ2-3 gives the whole variable domain SQTIHQWPATLVQPVGSPLSLECTVEGTSNPNLYWYRQAAGRGLQLLFYSVGIGQISSEVPQNLSASRPQDRQFILSSKKLLLSDSGFYLCAWTPFSSGGTDTQYFGPGTRLTVL.

The rearrangement uses TRBV18 and TRBJ1-5; no clear D gene. Deletions cut 6 bases from V and 4 bases from J, with 10 bases between. Germline V CDR1 and CDR2: KGHSH, LQKENI. This CDR3 is built from 13 residues. The DNA for the CDR3 is TGTGCCAGCTCCCAAATCGGTAATCAGCCCCAGCATTTT. This gives the protein CASSQIGNQPQHF.

The chain uses TRBV5-6 and TRBJ2-2; D gene unclear. The CDR3 is made up of 17 amino acids. Trimming removed 0 bases at V and 0 bases at J, with 12 bases between. CDR1 is SGHDT and CDR2 is YYEEEE in the germline V gene. The CDR3 here is CASSLGLGLANTGELFF. As DNA, the CDR3 is TGTGCCAGCAGCTTGGGCCTCGGTCTCGCGAACACCGGGGAGCTGTTTTTT. The whole variable domain, remainder taken from reference TRBV5-6 and TRBJ2-2, is DAGVTQSPTHLIKTRGQQVTLRCSPKSGHDTVSWYQQALGQGPQFIFQYYEEEERQRGNFPDRFSGHQFPNYSSELNVNALLLGDSALYLCASSLGLGLANTGELFFGEGSRLTVL.